Listed below are T cell receptor beta chains from one sample, sequenced in a study of OX40 agonist ivuxolimab in advanced cancers. Data came from immunoSEQ multiplex PCR; TCRdb stores just in-frame clones and leaves some out. The table lists fewer than 55,000 clones, about 89% of them singletons. The starting material was CD4+ or CD8+ T cells sorted from blood, obtained in a trial of the OX40 agonist ivuxolimab. Receptor source: an adult with an advanced solid tumor such as melanoma, head and neck, liver or kidney cancer. Each CDR3 is given with its conserved first and last residue. D genes are given only for firm matches. A row's size may be missing; if present it is once, few, many or a size class.

size | J | length | V | D | CDR3 | DNA
. | TRBJ1-5 | 14 | TRBV28 | . | CASRGGGGNQPQHF | TGTGCCAGCAGGGGCGGAGGTGGCAATCAGCCCCAGCATTTT
. | TRBJ2-2 | 16 | TRBV27 | . | CASTRRDRLITGELFF | TGTGCCAGCACCCGGAGGGACAGACTTATCACCGGGGAGCTGTTTTTT
. | TRBJ2-4 | 14 | TRBV29-1 | . | CSVESGASKNIQYF | TGCAGCGTTGAATCGGGGGCGAGCAAAAACATTCAGTACTTC
once | TRBJ1-3 | 12 | TRBV2 | . | CASRDTGNTIYF | TGTGCCAGCAGGGACACAGGAAACACCATATATTTT
. | TRBJ1-4 | 14 | TRBV30 | . | CAWRRYGENEKLFF | TGTGCCTGGAGGAGGTATGGGGAAAATGAAAAACTGTTTTTT
once | TRBJ2-3 | 18 | TRBV28 | . | CASTGQLGAAALRDTQYF | TGTGCCAGCACAGGTCAATTGGGTGCTGCGGCACTGAGAGATACGCAGTATTTT
. | TRBJ1-5 | 16 | TRBV27 | . | CASSPGPTELYQPQHF | TGTGCCAGCAGTCCCGGGCCAACAGAATTATATCAGCCCCAGCATTTT
. | TRBJ2-2 | 14 | TRBV28 | TRBD2 | CASSPGLQTGELFF | TGTGCCAGCAGTCCGGGACTACAGACCGGGGAGCTGTTTTTT
. | TRBJ1-5 | 13 | TRBV19 | TRBD1 | CAGGQGADQPQHF | TGTGCCGGGGGACAGGGGGCCGACCAGCCCCAGCATTTT
. | TRBJ2-1 | 18 | TRBV19 | TRBD2 | CASSRTGTSGGNYNEQFF | TGTGCCAGTAGTCGAACCGGGACTAGCGGGGGGAACTACAATGAGCAGTTCTTC
. | TRBJ1-6 | 13 | TRBV30 | . | CAWRAGYNSPLHF | TGTGCCTGGAGGGCGGGATATAATTCACCCCTCCACTTT
. | TRBJ2-3 | 13 | TRBV6-6 | . | CASQEIFTDTQYF | TGTGCCAGCCAAGAGATTTTCACAGATACGCAGTATTTT
few | TRBJ1-4 | 13 | TRBV28 | . | CASMARVLSKLFF | TGTGCCAGCATGGCCAGGGTGTTGTCAAAACTGTTTTTT
once | TRBJ1-4 | 14 | TRBV6-1 | . | CASSERGRGEKLFF | TGTGCCAGCAGTGAAAGAGGGAGGGGTGAAAAACTGTTTTTT
once | TRBJ2-5 | 14 | TRBV5-6 | . | CASSHRDGEETQYF | TGTGCCAGCAGCCACCGGGACGGAGAAGAGACCCAGTACTTC
. | TRBJ2-7 | 12 | TRBV2 | TRBD2 | CASRLATYEQYF | TGTGCCAGCCGACTAGCGACCTACGAGCAGTACTTC
. | TRBJ2-1 | 15 | TRBV25-1 | TRBD2 | CASSNAGGVVDEQFF | TGTGCCAGCAGCAACGCGGGGGGTGTGGTCGATGAGCAGTTCTTC
. | TRBJ1-4 | 14 | TRBV2 | . | CASSLTGLGEKLFF | TGTGCCAGCAGCCTCACAGGGCTCGGGGAAAAACTGTTTTTT
. | TRBJ1-1 | 15 | TRBV9 | . | CASSARTAMNTEAFF | TGTGCCAGCAGCGCCCGGACGGCGATGAACACTGAAGCTTTCTTT
. | TRBJ1-1 | 14 | TRBV7-2 | . | CASSLGRQVTEAFF | TGTGCCAGCAGCTTAGGACGGCAGGTTACTGAAGCTTTCTTT
. | TRBJ2-5 | 15 | TRBV28 | TRBD1 | CASSLLLTGEETQYF | TGTGCCAGCAGTTTACTCTTAACAGGGGAGGAGACCCAGTACTTC
. | TRBJ2-1 | 14 | TRBV2 | . | CASSEGRVYNEQFF | TGTGCCAGCAGTGAGGGCAGAGTTTACAATGAGCAGTTCTTC
. | TRBJ2-5 | 14 | TRBV4-3 | TRBD2 | CASSQVAGVETQYF | TGCGCCAGCAGCCAAGTAGCGGGAGTGGAGACCCAGTACTTC
. | TRBJ1-2 | 15 | TRBV4-2 | . | CASSQEAGSNYGYTF | TGTGCCAGCAGCCAAGAAGCAGGATCTAACTATGGCTACACCTTC
. | TRBJ1-2 | 13 | TRBV4-1 | . | CASSQADERGYTF | TGCGCCAGCAGCCAAGCGGACGAGCGGGGCTACACCTTC
. | TRBJ1-5 | 13 | TRBV6-5 | . | CASRYGPGEPQHF | TGTGCCAGCAGATATGGCCCTGGGGAGCCCCAGCATTTT
. | TRBJ1-6 | 14 | TRBV10-1 | TRBD1 | CARNRGTRTSPLHF | TGCGCCAGAAACAGGGGGACTCGCACTTCACCCCTCCACTTT
. | TRBJ1-1 | 13 | TRBV11-2 | . | CASSPRDTRQAFF | TGTGCCAGCAGTCCCCGGGACACTCGGCAAGCTTTCTTT
once | TRBJ2-3 | 17 | TRBV5-1 | . | CASSEDRWGYSTDTQYF | TGCGCCAGCAGCGAGGACAGATGGGGGTATAGCACAGATACGCAGTATTTT
. | TRBJ2-2 | 18 | TRBV5-6 | TRBD1 | CASSFFGDRGRKAGELFF | TGTGCCAGCAGCTTCTTCGGGGACAGGGGGCGTAAGGCCGGGGAGCTGTTTTTT
. | TRBJ2-2 | 16 | TRBV6-1 | TRBD2 | CASSVLTLAGTGELFF | TGTGCCAGCAGTGTCCTGACACTAGCGGGAACCGGGGAGCTGTTTTTT
. | TRBJ2-2 | 15 | TRBV28 | . | CASSLLGRSTGELFF | TGTGCCAGCAGTTTACTGGGGAGAAGCACCGGGGAGCTGTTTTTT
. | TRBJ2-7 | 14 | TRBV5-4 | TRBD2 | CASRRTSGSHEQYF | TGTGCCAGCAGGAGGACTAGCGGGAGCCACGAGCAGTACTTC
. | TRBJ1-2 | 13 | TRBV5-4 | . | CASSTDRNYGYTF | TGTGCCAGCAGCACCGACAGAAACTATGGCTACACCTTC
. | TRBJ2-3 | 14 | TRBV18 | . | CASSPQGESDTQYF | TGTGCCAGCTCACCACAGGGGGAGTCAGATACGCAGTATTTT
. | TRBJ1-5 | 14 | TRBV6-1 | . | CASRVTGGGQPQHF | TGTGCCAGCAGGGTGACAGGCGGGGGTCAGCCCCAGCATTTT
. | TRBJ1-2 | 13 | TRBV6-5 | . | CASSSIPQGGYTF | TGTGCCAGCAGTTCCATCCCCCAGGGCGGCTACACCTTC
few | TRBJ1-2 | 16 | TRBV5-6 | . | CASSEIVRKVNYGYTF | TGTGCCAGCAGCGAGATTGTGAGGAAAGTTAACTATGGCTACACCTTC
. | TRBJ2-1 | 14 | TRBV11-3 | TRBD1 | CASSFQGAYNEQFF | TGTGCCAGCAGCTTTCAGGGGGCCTACAATGAGCAGTTCTTC
. | TRBJ2-1 | 19 | TRBV4-1 | TRBD2 | CASSQIGGKGGGVYNEQFF | TGCGCCAGCAGCCAAATCGGGGGAAAAGGCGGGGGAGTGTACAATGAGCAGTTCTTC
. | TRBJ2-4 | 15 | TRBV7-2 | . | CASSLGWGGRNIQYF | TGTGCCAGCAGCCTGGGGTGGGGGGGCCGTAACATTCAGTACTTC
. | TRBJ2-2 | 12 | TRBV6-1 | . | CASSGGTGELFF | TGTGCCAGCTCAGGAGGGACCGGGGAGCTGTTTTTT
once | TRBJ2-7 | 14 | TRBV29-1 | TRBD2 | CSVLFSGTSNEQYF | TGCAGCGTTCTTTTTAGCGGGACTTCTAACGAGCAGTACTTC
. | TRBJ1-2 | 19 | TRBV11-3 | . | CASSFIAGVDRVGNYGYTF | TGTGCCAGCAGCTTCATAGCAGGGGTCGATAGGGTGGGTAACTATGGCTACACCTTC